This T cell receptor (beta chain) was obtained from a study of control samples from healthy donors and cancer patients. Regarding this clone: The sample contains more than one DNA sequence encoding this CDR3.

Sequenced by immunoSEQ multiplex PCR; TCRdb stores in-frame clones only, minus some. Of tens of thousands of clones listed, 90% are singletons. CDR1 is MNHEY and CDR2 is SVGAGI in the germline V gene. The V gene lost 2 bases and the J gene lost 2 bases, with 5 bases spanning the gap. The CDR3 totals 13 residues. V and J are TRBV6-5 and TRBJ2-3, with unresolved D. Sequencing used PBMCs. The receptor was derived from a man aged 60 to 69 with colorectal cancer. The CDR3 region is CASSYGSTDTQYF. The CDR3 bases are TGTGCCAGCAGTTACGGGTCCACAGATACGCAGTATTTT.